This T cell receptor beta chain was captured in a study of T cell changes during pregnancy in multiple sclerosis. The method was immunoSEQ multiplex PCR; TCRdb's version includes in-frame clones alone and lacks a portion of them. Here the sample spans fewer than 40,000 clones, about nine tenths being singletons. The ends were cut back, 5 bases at V and 7 bases at J, with 20 bases in the middle. The germline V gene encodes CDR1 SGHVS and CDR2 FQNEAQ. This CDR3 is built from 15 residues. The gene calls are TRBV7-8 and TRBJ1-1; D unresolved. This receptor was taken from a female donor in good health, enrolled as a control in a pregnancy study. This specimen consisted of CD4+ T cells from peripheral blood mononuclear cells, obtained after pregnancy. CDR3 sequence: CASSLAVGLAGEAFF. The CDR3 coding sequence is TGTGCCAGCAGCCTTGCCGTTGGGTTAGCGGGTGAAGCTTTCTTT.